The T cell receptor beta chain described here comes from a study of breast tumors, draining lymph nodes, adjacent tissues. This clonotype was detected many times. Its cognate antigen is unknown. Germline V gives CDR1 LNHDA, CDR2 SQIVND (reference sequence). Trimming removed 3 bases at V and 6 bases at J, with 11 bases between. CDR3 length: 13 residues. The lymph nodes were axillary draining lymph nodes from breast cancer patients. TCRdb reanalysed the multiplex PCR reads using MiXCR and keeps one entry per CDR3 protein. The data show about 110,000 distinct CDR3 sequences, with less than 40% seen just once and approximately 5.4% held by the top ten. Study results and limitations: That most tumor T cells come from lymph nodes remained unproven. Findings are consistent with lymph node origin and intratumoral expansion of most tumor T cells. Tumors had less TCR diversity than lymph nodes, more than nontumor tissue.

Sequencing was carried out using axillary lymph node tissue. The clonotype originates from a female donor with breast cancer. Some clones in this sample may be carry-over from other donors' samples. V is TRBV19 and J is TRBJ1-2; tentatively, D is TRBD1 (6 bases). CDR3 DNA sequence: TGTGCCAGTAGTATCAGGGGAAGGAATGGCTACACCTTC. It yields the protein CASSIRGRNGYTF.